This T cell receptor beta chain was identified in a study of blood T cell repertoires in COVID-19 (TCRdb year 2020). With respect to the entire study: Samples from collaborators originated in the United States, Italy and Spain and spanned both the acute and convalescent phases of COVID-19. The material from the prospective study consisted of cDNA or gDNA derived from T cells, B-cell-depleted T cells, or PBMCs. A de-identified subject ID, COVID-19 status, age in years and sex were almost always included in the sample metadata. The repertoires were made available in a free public database intended to serve as a resource for research on the immune response to SARS-CoV-2. The samples were drawn from the first 160 participants of the ongoing ImmuneRACE study and from 1,254 subjects provided by 6 global collaborators. Deeply sampled blood TCRbeta repertoires from subjects exposed to, actively infected with, or recovered from COVID-19 were included in the dataset. Where HLA class I and class II types were available, the types were taken from metadata supplied by the sample provider, not from assay-based typing.

TCRbeta CDR3 regions were amplified from genomic DNA using the immunoSEQ Assay, a bias-controlled multiplex PCR. Under the source paper's analysis protocol: The number of nucleated cells in each sample was estimated from the amplification of reference gene primers within the assay. To quantify the absolute abundance of each unique TCRbeta CDR3 rearrangement, sequence reads were collapsed and filtered. For each sample, productive Simpson clonality was calculated as the square root of Simpson's diversity index across productive rearrangements. TCRdb carries this immuneACCESS record with in-frame sequences only. Its versions omit some clonotypes, under half of them owing to an unresolved V gene in the studies checked, with the rest unexplained. The DNA was the basis for D and trimming; V, J and clone size are from that table. Present in this sample are about 190,000 clones, around four fifths of which were seen just once. Around 2.8% of the sample goes to the ten largest clones.

As for this clone: There is no known antigen for this receptor. Per-base quality was not reported, and no clone a single base away is much larger than it.

General conclusions and limits of the study: How much clinical and demographic metadata was included differed by source and by participant, and the metadata was provided uncurated.

Each collaborating institution followed its own protocols to collect whole blood in K2EDTA tubes. For TCRbeta analysis, collaborators shipped samples as frozen whole blood, isolated PBMCs, or DNA extracted from either of those sample types. Sequenced input: peripheral blood. This receptor was taken from a woman aged 80 or over with active or convalescent COVID-19.

The CDR3 is CSAKIRPGHHGYTF. The DNA is TGCAGCGCCAAGATAAGACCGGGACATCATGGCTACACCTTC. This receptor chain uses TRBV29-1 and TRBJ1-2; the D region possibly corresponds to TRBD1 (6 bases align). CDR1 and CDR2 (SQVTM, ANQGSEA) derive from the germline V gene. V is cut by 7 bases and J by 6 bases, and the space between the germline ends is 21 bases. The CDR3 numbers 14 residues from cysteine through phenylalanine. The entry retains the CDR3 DNA only, 42 bases that are in frame from base 1.